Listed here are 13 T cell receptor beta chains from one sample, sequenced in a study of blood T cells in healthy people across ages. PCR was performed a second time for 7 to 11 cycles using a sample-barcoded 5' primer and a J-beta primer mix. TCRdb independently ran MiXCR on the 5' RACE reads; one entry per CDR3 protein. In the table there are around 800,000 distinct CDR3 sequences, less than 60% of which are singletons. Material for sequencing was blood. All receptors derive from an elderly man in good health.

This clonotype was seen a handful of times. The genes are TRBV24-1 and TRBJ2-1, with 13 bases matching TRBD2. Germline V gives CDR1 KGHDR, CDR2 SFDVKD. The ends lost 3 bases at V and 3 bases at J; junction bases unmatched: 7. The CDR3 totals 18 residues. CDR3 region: CATSDLRTSGSIYNEQFF. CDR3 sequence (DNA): TGTGCCACCAGTGATCTGAGGACTAGCGGGAGTATCTACAATGAGCAGTTCTTC.

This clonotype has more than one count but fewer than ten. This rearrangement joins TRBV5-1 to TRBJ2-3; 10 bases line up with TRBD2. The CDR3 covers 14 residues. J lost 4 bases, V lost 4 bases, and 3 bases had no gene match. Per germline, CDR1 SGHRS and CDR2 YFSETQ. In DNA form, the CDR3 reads TGCGCCAGCAGCAAAGGACTAGCGGCAGATACGCAGTATTTT. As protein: CASSKGLAADTQYF.

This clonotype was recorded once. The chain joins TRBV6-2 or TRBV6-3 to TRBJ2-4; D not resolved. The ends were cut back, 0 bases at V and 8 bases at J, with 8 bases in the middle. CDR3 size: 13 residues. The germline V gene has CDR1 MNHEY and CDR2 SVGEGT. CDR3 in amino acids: CASSYSAKDIQYF. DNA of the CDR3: TGTGCCAGCAGTTACTCCGCAAAAGACATTCAGTACTTC.

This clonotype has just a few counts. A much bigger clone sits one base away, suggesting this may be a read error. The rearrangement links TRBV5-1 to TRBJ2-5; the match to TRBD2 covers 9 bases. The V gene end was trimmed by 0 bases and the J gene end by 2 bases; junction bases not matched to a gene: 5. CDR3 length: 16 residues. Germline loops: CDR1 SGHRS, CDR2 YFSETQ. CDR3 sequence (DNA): TGCGCCAGCAGCTTGGCGGCTAGCGGGGTACAAGAGACCCAGTACTTC. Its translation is CASSLAASGVQETQYF. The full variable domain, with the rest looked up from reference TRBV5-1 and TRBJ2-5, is KAGVTQTPRYLIKTRGQQVTLSCSPISGHRSVSWYQQTPGQGLQFLFEYFSETQRNKGNFPGRFSGRQFSNSRSEMNVSTLELGDSALYLCASSLAASGVQETQYFGPGTRLLVL.

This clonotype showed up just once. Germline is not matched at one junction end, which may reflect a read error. Here the CDR3 reads CASRLQGASNSPPHF. CDR3 in DNA: TGTGCCAGCAGGTTACAGGGGGCGTCGAATTCACCCCCCCACTTT. The chain recombines TRBV6-6 with TRBJ1-6; 9 nucleotides line up with TRBD1. CDR1 is MNHNY, CDR2 SVGAGI, per germline (reference sequence). CDR3 length: 15 residues.

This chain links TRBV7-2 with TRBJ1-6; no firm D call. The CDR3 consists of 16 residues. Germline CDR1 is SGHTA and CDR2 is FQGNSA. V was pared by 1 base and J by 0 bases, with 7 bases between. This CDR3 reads CASSLGSVSYNSPLHF. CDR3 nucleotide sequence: TGTGCCAGCAGCTTAGGGTCAGTCTCCTATAATTCACCCCTCCACTTT. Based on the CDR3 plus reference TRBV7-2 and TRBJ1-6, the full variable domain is GAGVSQSPSNKVTEKGKDVELRCDPISGHTALYWYRQSLGQGLEFLIYFQGNSAPDKSGLPSDRFSAERTGGSVSTLTIQRTQQEDSAVYLCASSLGSVSYNSPLHFGNGTRLTVT.

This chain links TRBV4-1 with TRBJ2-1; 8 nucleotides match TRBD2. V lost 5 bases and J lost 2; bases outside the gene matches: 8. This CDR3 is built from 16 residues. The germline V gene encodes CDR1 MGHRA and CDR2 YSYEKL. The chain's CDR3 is CASSTGVAGPYNEQFF. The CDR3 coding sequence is TGCGCCAGCAGCACCGGGGTAGCGGGACCCTACAATGAGCAGTTCTTC.

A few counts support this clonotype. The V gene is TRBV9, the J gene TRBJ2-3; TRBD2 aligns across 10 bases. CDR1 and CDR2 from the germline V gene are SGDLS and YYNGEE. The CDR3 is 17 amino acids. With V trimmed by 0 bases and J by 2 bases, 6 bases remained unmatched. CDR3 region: CASSVGIAGGNTDTQYF. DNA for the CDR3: TGTGCCAGCAGCGTAGGGATAGCGGGAGGTAACACAGATACGCAGTATTTT.

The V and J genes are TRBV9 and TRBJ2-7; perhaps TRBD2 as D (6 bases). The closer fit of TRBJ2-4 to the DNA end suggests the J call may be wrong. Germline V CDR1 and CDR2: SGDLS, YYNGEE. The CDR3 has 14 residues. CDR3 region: CASSVAGDKNIQYF. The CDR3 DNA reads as TGTGCCAGCAGCGTAGCGGGGGACAAAAACATTCAGTACTTC.

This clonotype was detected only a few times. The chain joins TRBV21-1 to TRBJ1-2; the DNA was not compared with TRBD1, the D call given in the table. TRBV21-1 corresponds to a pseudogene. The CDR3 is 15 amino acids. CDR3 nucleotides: TGTGCCAGCAGCAAAAATAGGGGGGCAGGGTATGGCTACACCTTC. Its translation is CASSKNRGAGYGYTF.

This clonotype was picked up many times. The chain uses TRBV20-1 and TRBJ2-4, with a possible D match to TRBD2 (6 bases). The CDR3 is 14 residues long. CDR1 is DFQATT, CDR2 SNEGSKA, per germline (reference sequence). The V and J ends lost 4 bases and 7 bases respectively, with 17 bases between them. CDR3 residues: CSAIRGGTSNIQYF. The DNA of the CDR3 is TGCAGTGCTATTAGAGGAGGAACTAGCAACATTCAGTACTTC.

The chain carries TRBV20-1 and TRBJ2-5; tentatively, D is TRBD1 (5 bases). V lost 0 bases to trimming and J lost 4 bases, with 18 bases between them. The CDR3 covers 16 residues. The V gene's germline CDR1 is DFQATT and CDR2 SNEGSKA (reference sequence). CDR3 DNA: TGCAGTGCTAGAGATTGGGCAGGGTTAGAGATAGAGACCCAGTACTTC. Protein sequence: CSARDWAGLEIETQYF.

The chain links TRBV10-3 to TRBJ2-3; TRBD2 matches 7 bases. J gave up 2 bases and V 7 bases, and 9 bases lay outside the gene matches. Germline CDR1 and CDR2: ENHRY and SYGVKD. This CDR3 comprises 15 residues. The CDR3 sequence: CAIKSGGDSTDTQYF. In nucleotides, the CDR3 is TGTGCCATCAAATCGGGAGGAGATTCCACAGATACGCAGTATTTT.